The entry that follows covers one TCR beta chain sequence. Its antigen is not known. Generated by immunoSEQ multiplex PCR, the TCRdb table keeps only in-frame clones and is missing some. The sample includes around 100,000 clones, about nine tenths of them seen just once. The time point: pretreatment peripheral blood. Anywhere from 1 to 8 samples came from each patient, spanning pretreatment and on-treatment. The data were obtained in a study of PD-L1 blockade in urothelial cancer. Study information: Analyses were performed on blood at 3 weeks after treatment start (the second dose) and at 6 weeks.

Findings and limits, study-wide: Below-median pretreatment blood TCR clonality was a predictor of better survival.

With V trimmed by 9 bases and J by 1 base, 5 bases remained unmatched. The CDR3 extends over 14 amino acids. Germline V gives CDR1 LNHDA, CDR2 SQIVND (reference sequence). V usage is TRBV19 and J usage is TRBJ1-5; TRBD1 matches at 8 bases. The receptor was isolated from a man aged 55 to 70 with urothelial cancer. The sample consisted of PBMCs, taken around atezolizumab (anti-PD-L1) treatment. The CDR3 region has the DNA TGTGCCAGCGGAGACAGGGGAAGCAATCAGCCCCAGCATTTT. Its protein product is CASGDRGSNQPQHF.